This T cell receptor (beta chain) was recorded in a study of human T cells and chemical hapten exposure. The sample holds many counts of this clonotype. Its antigen is still unknown. Study observations and caveats: Significantly greater numbers of large CDR3 similarity clusters came from expanded TCRs than from controls.

The CDR3 length is 17 residues. V shed 4 bases and J 6 bases; nucleotides not matched to a gene: 12. From germline, CDR1 is LGHNA and CDR2 YNFKEQ. Documented time point: pre-sensitization, week 0. Described treatment: therapeutic diphenylcyclopropenone sensitization with weekly scalp DPC. TCRdb reanalysed the RACE reads using MiXCR and keeps one entry per CDR3 protein. The table lists almost 40,000 distinct CDR3 sequences, less than 8.5% of them singletons. The source of this sequence is a woman aged 45-65 years with alopecia areata. Some clones in this sample may be carry-over from other donors' samples. Source: whole blood, taken in connection with sensitization to the hapten diphenylcyclopropenone (DPC). This rearrangement joins TRBV4-2 to TRBJ2-5; TRBD2 matches 12 bases. CDR3 loop: CASSPALAGGSGKTQYF. CDR3 sequence (DNA): TGTGCCAGCAGCCCGGCACTAGCGGGAGGTAGCGGGAAGACCCAGTACTTC.